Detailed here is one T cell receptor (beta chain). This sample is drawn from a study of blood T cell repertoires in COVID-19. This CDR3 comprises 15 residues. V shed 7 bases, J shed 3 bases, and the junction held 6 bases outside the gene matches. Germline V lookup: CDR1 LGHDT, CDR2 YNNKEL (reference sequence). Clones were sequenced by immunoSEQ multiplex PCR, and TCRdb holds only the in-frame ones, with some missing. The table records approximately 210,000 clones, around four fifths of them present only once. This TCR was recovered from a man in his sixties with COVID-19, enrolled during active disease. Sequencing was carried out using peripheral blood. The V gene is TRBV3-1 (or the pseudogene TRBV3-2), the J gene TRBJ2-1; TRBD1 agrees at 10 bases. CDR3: CASTRTGGIYNEQFF. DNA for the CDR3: TGTGCCAGCACCCGGACAGGGGGAATCTACAATGAGCAGTTCTTC.